This TCR beta chain was recovered during a study of T cell responses to AZD1222 COVID-19 vaccine. Study information: Second-dose timings of about 4 or about 12 weeks were pooled.

CDR1 LNHDA and CDR2 SQIVND come from the germline V gene (reference sequence). Trimming pared 5 bases from V and 0 bases from J, leaving 7 bases between. This CDR3 is 13 amino acids long. The assay was immunoSEQ multiplex PCR, and TCRdb's table has in-frame clones only and misses some. This table has approximately 160,000 clones, just under 95% appearing once. The sample was peripheral blood, taken on day 0 of AZD1222 vaccination. The TCR sequence derives from an adult in good health. The chain combines TRBV19 with TRBJ1-2, with D possibly TRBD1 on 5 matching bases. The CDR3 DNA sequence: TGTGCCAGTAGTCCGACAGCTAACTATGGCTACACCTTC. Translated, it gives CASSPTANYGYTF.